This T cell receptor beta chain came from a study of T cells in Graves' hyperthyroidism and ophthalmopathy. These patients, aged 18 to 65, had recently diagnosed hyperthyroidism lasting under 2 months. Used for diagnoses were clinical symptoms, serum thyroxine and TRAb, thyroid ultrasound and orbital computed tomography. With 0 bases clipped from V and 1 base from J, the junction kept 3 bases outside the gene matches. The CDR3 spans 15 residues. Germline V gene lookup returns CDR1 DFQATT and CDR2 SNEGSKA (reference sequence). TCR beta CDR3 region amplification was performed from RNA transcripts. During a first-round RT-PCR of the TCR CDR3, the HTBI primer set was used. MiXCR was run by TCRdb on the multiplex PCR reads, yielding one entry per CDR3 protein. Among over 650,000 distinct CDR3 sequences listed, over 15% were seen once.

The chain has TRBV20-1 and TRBJ2-5; 9 positions match TRBD2. This clonotype originated in a man aged 18 to 35 with Graves' hyperthyroidism. The sequenced sample was blood. The CDR3 sequence: CSARDVSGGQETQYF. The CDR3, as DNA: TGCAGTGCTAGAGATGTTAGCGGGGGCCAAGAGACCCAGTACTTC.